A selection of T cell receptor beta chains follows, all from one sample in a study of cytomegalovirus exposure and HLA in healthy donors. Sequenced by immunoSEQ multiplex PCR; TCRdb stores in-frame clones only, minus some. The table includes around 72,000 clones, about 66% detected once. Sequencing was done on a sample of PBMCs. The receptors stem from a man in his forties or fifties in good health and CMV-seropositive. The CDR3 runs from the conserved cysteine through the conserved F or W. The order of the fields is D gene, J gene, V gene, clone size, CDR3 DNA, CDR3 protein. D genes are given only for firm matches. Clone sizes are given selectively: once, few, many, or a class where the clone is expanded.

>TRBD2|TRBJ2-7|TRBV4-1|NA
TGCGCCAGCAGCCAAGATAACCCTAGCGGGGGCGAGCAGTACTTC
CASSQDNPSGGEQYF
>NA|TRBJ1-4|TRBV19|NA
TGTGCCAGTAGTACCGTCGACGGAGCAACTAATGAAAAACTGTTTTTT
CASSTVDGATNEKLFF
>TRBD1|TRBJ2-2|TRBV19|few
TGTGCCAGTACCAAAGGGGGCCCCGGGGAGCTGTTTTTT
CASTKGGPGELFF
>NA|TRBJ1-2|TRBV9|NA
TGTGCCAGCAGCGCCGGTGGGGGGTACGGCTATGGCTACACCTTC
CASSAGGGYGYGYTF
>NA|TRBJ1-1|TRBV7-2|NA
TGTGCCAGCAGCTTGGCAACTACTAAGGAAGCTTTCTTT
CASSLATTKEAFF
>NA|TRBJ2-3|TRBV2|NA
TGTGCCAGCATTGTAGGACCTACCGGGACTGGCACAGATACGCAGTATTTT
CASIVGPTGTGTDTQYF
>TRBD2|TRBJ2-1|TRBV4-1|NA
TGCGCCAGCAGCTCCCTAGCGGGGGGCCGGGGGGAGCAGTTCTTC
CASSSLAGGRGEQFF
>NA|TRBJ1-3|TRBV30|NA
TGTGCCTGGAAGCACAGGGGAAACACCATATATTTT
CAWKHRGNTIYF
>NA|TRBJ1-2|TRBV5-6|NA
TGTGCCAGCAGCCGTCACAGTTACTATGGCTACACCTTC
CASSRHSYYGYTF
>NA|TRBJ1-6|TRBV5-5|NA
TGTGCCAGCAGCTCTAGGAATTCACCCCTCCACTTT
CASSSRNSPLHF
>TRBD1|TRBJ1-2|TRBV18|NA
TGTGCCAGCTCACCCGACCCGGACAGGCAAGACGGCTACACCTTC
CASSPDPDRQDGYTF
>NA|TRBJ1-2|TRBV5-6|once
TGTGCCAGCAGCTTGGGGACATCGGATGGCTACACCTTC
CASSLGTSDGYTF
>NA|TRBJ1-3|TRBV2|NA
TGTGCCAGCAGCGATGGGACAGGAAACACCATATATTTT
CASSDGTGNTIYF
>NA|TRBJ1-5|TRBV6-5|few
TGTGCCAGCAGCAGAAACAGGGTCGGCAATCAGCCCCAGCATTTT
CASSRNRVGNQPQHF
>TRBD1|TRBJ2-7|TRBV28|few
TGTGCCAGCAGTATATGGACAGGGGTTGAGCAGTACTTC
CASSIWTGVEQYF
>NA|TRBJ2-4|TRBV19|once
TGTGCCAGTAGTATAGGGAGGGGGGGGGCCGACATTCAGTACTTC
CASSIGRGGADIQYF
>TRBD2|TRBJ2-3|TRBV4-1|NA
TGCGCCAGCAGCCAACTCTCCGGGACTAGGCTCACAGATACGCAGTATTTT
CASSQLSGTRLTDTQYF
>TRBD1|TRBJ2-7|TRBV10-3|NA
TGTGCCATCAGTGAGTCCACAGGGGGCAAGGTCAACGAGCAGTACTTC
CAISESTGGKVNEQYF
>NA|TRBJ2-6|TRBV4-3|NA
TGCGCCAGCAGCCAGTACAGGAGATCTGGGGCCAACGTCCTGACTTTC
CASSQYRRSGANVLTF
>NA|TRBJ2-2|TRBV7-9|NA
TGTGCCAGCAGTCTGACAGGCTTGACCGGGGAGCTGTTTTTT
CASSLTGLTGELFF
>TRBD1|TRBJ1-3|TRBV6-6|NA
TGTGCCAGCCGAACCCCCTCGGGACAGTCTACCACCGGGATATATTTT
CASRTPSGQSTTGIYF
>NA|TRBJ1-2|TRBV27|NA
TGTGCCAGCAGTTTGGGTGGGGCAAACTATGGCTACACCTTC
CASSLGGANYGYTF
>TRBD1|TRBJ1-2|TRBV7-2|NA
TGTGCCAGCAGCCCACGGGACAGGGTAACTGGCTACACCTTC
CASSPRDRVTGYTF
>TRBD1|TRBJ1-2|TRBV4-2|NA
TGTGCCAGCAGCCAAGGCCCAGGGGGCTCCCTCTATGGCTACACCTTC
CASSQGPGGSLYGYTF
>NA|TRBJ2-1|TRBV2|NA
TGTGCCAGCAGTCTAGGCGACAATGAGCAGTTCTTC
CASSLGDNEQFF
>NA|TRBJ1-6|TRBV5-4|NA
TGTGCCAGCAGCTTGTCCCGGACGGGGAATTCACCCCTCCACTTT
CASSLSRTGNSPLHF
>TRBD1|TRBJ2-7|TRBV5-1|NA
TGCGCCAGCAGCTTGCTCTGGACAGGGCAATACGAGCAGTACTTC
CASSLLWTGQYEQYF
>TRBD1|TRBJ1-1|TRBV5-8|NA
TGTGCCAGCAGGTTTATTCGACAGGGGGACGATGAAGCTTTCTTT
CASRFIRQGDDEAFF
>NA|TRBJ2-7|TRBV6-5|NA
TGTGCCAGCAGTTACTCTTCGTCCAGGGGATCTTACGGGCAGTACTTC
CASSYSSSRGSYGQYF
>TRBD2|TRBJ2-1|TRBV6-1|few
TGTGCCAGCAGTGAAGGGACTAGCGGGCACAATGAGCAGTTCTTC
CASSEGTSGHNEQFF
>NA|TRBJ2-3|TRBV2|once
TGTGCCAGCAAATCCGGGGATACGGCAGATACGCAGTATTTT
CASKSGDTADTQYF
>NA|TRBJ1-6|TRBV6-1|NA
TGTGCCAGCAGTGAAGCGATTTGGGGGGGAAATTCACCCCTCCACTTT
CASSEAIWGGNSPLHF
>NA|TRBJ2-5|TRBV5-8|NA
TGTGCCAGCAGCTTACAGGGTGGGGGAGAGACCCAGTACTTC
CASSLQGGGETQYF
>NA|TRBJ2-5|TRBV7-8|NA
TGTGCCAGCGGGCTGGGAGGAGAGACCCAGTACTTC
CASGLGGETQYF
>NA|TRBJ1-4|TRBV5-1|hyperexpanded
TGCGCCAGCAGCTTGGAGGCCCAAACAGATCTGCAAAAACTGTTTTTT
CASSLEAQTDLQKLFF
>TRBD1|TRBJ2-4|TRBV14|NA
TGTGCCAGCAGCCAAGATGGGGACAGGGGTGAAAACATTCAGTACTTC
CASSQDGDRGENIQYF
>TRBD1|TRBJ1-1|TRBV14|NA
TGTGCCAGCAGCCCGAAGGGACAGACGAACACTGAAGCTTTCTTT
CASSPKGQTNTEAFF
>NA|TRBJ1-1|TRBV7-3|NA
TGTGCCAGCAGTACAAGTCCGAACACTGAAGCTTTCTTT
CASSTSPNTEAFF
>NA|TRBJ1-1|TRBV7-2|NA
TGTGCCAGCAGCAAAGGGCAGGGTGGGAACACTGAAGCTTTCTTT
CASSKGQGGNTEAFF
>TRBD1|TRBJ1-1|TRBV19|NA
TGTGCCAGTAGTATACTTACGACAGGGGGTAGAGGTACTGAAGCTTTCTTT
CASSILTTGGRGTEAFF
>NA|TRBJ1-1|TRBV19|NA
TGTGCCAGTACCTTCGGGGGGGGCACTGAAGCTTTCTTT
CASTFGGGTEAFF
>NA|TRBJ2-7|TRBV19|NA
TGTGCCAGTAGTATAGATTCTGCGTACGAGCAGTACTTC
CASSIDSAYEQYF
>TRBD2|TRBJ2-3|TRBV7-3|NA
TGTGCCAGCAGCTTAGGACTAGCGCACACAGATACGCAGTATTTT
CASSLGLAHTDTQYF
>NA|TRBJ2-3|TRBV10-3|NA
TGTGCCATCAGTGAGACAGCGGCTACAGATACGCAGTATTTT
CAISETAATDTQYF
>NA|TRBJ1-4|TRBV19|NA
TGTGCCAGTGCCGGGATTGTCGGTGAAAAACTGTTTTTT
CASAGIVGEKLFF
>TRBD1|TRBJ1-2|TRBV6-6|few
TGTGCCAACCAGAAGACAGGGTTCGATGGCTACACCTTC
CANQKTGFDGYTF
>TRBD2|TRBJ2-7|TRBV7-2|NA
TGTGCCAGCAGCTCGGGGGGGAGGAGGAGCGAGCAGTACTTC
CASSSGGRRSEQYF
>NA|TRBJ2-3|TRBV5-1|NA
TGCGCCAGCAGCTTGGAGGGGGACACAGATACGCAGTATTTT
CASSLEGDTDTQYF
>NA|TRBJ2-2|TRBV5-4|few
TGTGACCGGACAGACCAGAACACCGGGGAGCTGTTTTTT
CDRTDQNTGELFF
>NA|TRBJ1-2|TRBV30|NA
TGTGCCTGGAGTAGTACAGGGTCGGGCTACACCTTC
CAWSSTGSGYTF
>NA|TRBJ1-1|TRBV7-9|NA
TGTGCCAGCAGCGCCGGGTACATGAACACTGAAGCTTTCTTT
CASSAGYMNTEAFF
>TRBD1|TRBJ2-6|TRBV28|NA
TGTGCCAGCAGTGTAGGACAGGGGAAAGACTCTGGGGCCAACGTCCTGACTTTC
CASSVGQGKDSGANVLTF
>NA|TRBJ1-5|TRBV28|NA
TGTGCCAGCAGTGTGGGGGGGCGAAGCCAGCCCCAGCATTTT
CASSVGGRSQPQHF
>TRBD2|TRBJ2-1|TRBV6-5|NA
TGTGCCAGCAGTTCGACTAGCGGTACCCCTGGCAATGAGCAGTTCTTC
CASSSTSGTPGNEQFF
>TRBD1|TRBJ2-1|TRBV11-2|NA
TGTGCCAGCAGCACCCGGACAGGGGGCTGGAATGAGCAGTTCTTC
CASSTRTGGWNEQFF
>TRBD1|TRBJ2-7|TRBV2|NA
TGTGCCAGCAGTGTGGACAGGGTCTACGAGCAGTACTTC
CASSVDRVYEQYF
>NA|TRBJ2-2|TRBV4-1|NA
TGCGCCAGCAGTACTGGCCGCGAGGCCGGGGAGCTGTTTTTT
CASSTGREAGELFF
>NA|TRBJ1-1|TRBV7-2|NA
TGTGCCAGCAGCGTAGAGGTGATGGGCTACAGGGCAACGCCTGAAGCTTTCTTT
CASSVEVMGYRATPEAFF
>TRBD1|TRBJ1-2|TRBV4-1|NA
TGCGCCAGCAGGAGGACAGGGAGGAGAAATGGCTACACCTTC
CASRRTGRRNGYTF
>TRBD2|TRBJ2-1|TRBV13|NA
TGTGCCAGCAGCTTAATATCGGGGGGGGTTGAGCAGTTCTTC
CASSLISGGVEQFF